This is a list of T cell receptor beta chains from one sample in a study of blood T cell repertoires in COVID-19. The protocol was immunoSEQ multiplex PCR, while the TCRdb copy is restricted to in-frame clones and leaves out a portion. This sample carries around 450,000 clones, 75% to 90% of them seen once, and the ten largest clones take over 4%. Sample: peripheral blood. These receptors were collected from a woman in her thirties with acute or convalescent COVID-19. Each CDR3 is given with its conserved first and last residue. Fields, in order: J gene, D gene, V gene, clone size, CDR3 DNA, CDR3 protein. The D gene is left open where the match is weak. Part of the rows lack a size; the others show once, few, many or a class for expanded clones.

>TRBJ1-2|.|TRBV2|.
TGTGCCAGCAGGAGGGTCCTGACCGGCTACACCTTC
CASRRVLTGYTF
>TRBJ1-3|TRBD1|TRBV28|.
TGTGCCAGCAGTTCTCCTATCGGGACAGTCTCTGGAAACACCATATATTTT
CASSSPIGTVSGNTIYF
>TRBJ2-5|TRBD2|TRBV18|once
TGTGCCAGCTCACCGCCCTACGAGGCTAGCGGGGGCTACCAAGAGACCCAGTACTTC
CASSPPYEASGGYQETQYF
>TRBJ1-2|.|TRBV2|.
TGTGCCAGCAGCAAAGGCCAGGGAGGACTTGATGGCTACACCTTC
CASSKGQGGLDGYTF
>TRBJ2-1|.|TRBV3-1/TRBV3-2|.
TGTGCCAGCAGCCAAATGGGAGGGGGGACTCACAATGAGCAGTTCTTC
CASSQMGGGTHNEQFF
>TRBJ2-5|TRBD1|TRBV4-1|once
TGCGCCAGCAGCCAAGAAACCGGGACAGGGGAAAGAGAGACCCAGTACTTC
CASSQETGTGERETQYF
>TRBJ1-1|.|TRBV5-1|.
TGCGCCAGCAGGCTTAGATATCCGAGGGTGGGTACAATGAACACTGAAGCTTTCTTT
CASRLRYPRVGTMNTEAFF
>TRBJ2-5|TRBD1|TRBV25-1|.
TGTGCCAGCAGACGGGACAGGGGAGAGACCCAGTACTTC
CASRRDRGETQYF
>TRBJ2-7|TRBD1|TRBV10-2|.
TGCGCCAGCAGTGATAGCCGGGACAGACATCACGAGCAGTACTTC
CASSDSRDRHHEQYF
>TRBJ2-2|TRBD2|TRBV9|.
TGTGCCAGCAGCCCCCAAGCGGGGGGGACCGGGGAGCTGTTTTTT
CASSPQAGGTGELFF
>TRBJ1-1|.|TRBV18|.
TGTGCCAGCTCACCATACAGGGCGGGCACTGAAGCTTTCTTT
CASSPYRAGTEAFF
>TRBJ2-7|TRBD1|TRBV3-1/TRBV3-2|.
TGTGCCAGCAGAGGGACAGCCCTGTACGAGCAGTACTTC
CASRGTALYEQYF
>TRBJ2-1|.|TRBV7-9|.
TGTGCCAGCAGCCCTCCGTCTAGATCGGAAGAGCAGTTCTTC
CASSPPSRSEEQFF
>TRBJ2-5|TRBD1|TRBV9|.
TGTGCCAGCAGCATTTGGACAGGTGGGGCCCAAGAGACCCAGTACTTC
CASSIWTGGAQETQYF
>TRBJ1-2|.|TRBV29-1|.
TGCAGCGTTGACCGTCAGGGCAACTATGGCTACACCTTC
CSVDRQGNYGYTF
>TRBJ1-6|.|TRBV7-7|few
TGTGCCAGCACTCCTCGGTCACCCCTCCACTTT
CASTPRSPLHF
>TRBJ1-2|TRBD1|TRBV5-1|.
TGCGCCAGCAGCCCGGGACAGGGATGGTATGGCTACACCTTC
CASSPGQGWYGYTF
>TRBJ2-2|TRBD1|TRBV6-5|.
TGTGCCAGCAGCCAAGGGGGCGCGGGCACCGGGGAGCTGTTTTTT
CASSQGGAGTGELFF
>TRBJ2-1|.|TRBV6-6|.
TGTGCCAGCAGTTGGGAGTTTGGTGAGCAGTTCTTC
CASSWEFGEQFF
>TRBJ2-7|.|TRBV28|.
TGTGCCAGCAAGCGGACGGACTACGAGCAGTACTTC
CASKRTDYEQYF
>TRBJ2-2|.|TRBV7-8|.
TGTGCCAGCAGCCTGGACAGGAACACCGGGGAGCTGTTTTTT
CASSLDRNTGELFF
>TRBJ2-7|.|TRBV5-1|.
TGCGCCAGCAGTCACGGGGTGAAAGGCAACGAGCAGTACTTC
CASSHGVKGNEQYF
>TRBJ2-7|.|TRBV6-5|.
TGTGCCAGCACTGTAACAGGAGCCTACGAGCAGTACTTC
CASTVTGAYEQYF
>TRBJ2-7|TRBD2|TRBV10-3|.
TGTGCCATCAGTGGGACTAGCGGGGGGCGCGAGCAGTACTTC
CAISGTSGGREQYF
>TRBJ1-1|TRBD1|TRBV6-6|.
TGTGCCAGCAGTCAGGGGGTTCCTGAAGCTTTCTTT
CASSQGVPEAFF
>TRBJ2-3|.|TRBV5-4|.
TGTGCCAGCAGTTACCGGGACTTCGGCACAGATACGCAGTATTTT
CASSYRDFGTDTQYF
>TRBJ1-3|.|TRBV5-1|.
TGCGCCAGCAGCTTGCAAGTGGGGGGCACCATATATTTT
CASSLQVGGTIYF
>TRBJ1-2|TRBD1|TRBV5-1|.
TGCGCCAGCAGCCTGGACAGGGGGCTCTATGGCTACACCTTC
CASSLDRGLYGYTF
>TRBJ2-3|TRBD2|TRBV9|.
TGTGCCAGCAGCCAGCGAGCGGGGGGCGGCACAGATACGCAGTATTTT
CASSQRAGGGTDTQYF
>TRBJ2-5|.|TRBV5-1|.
TGCGCCAGCAGCCCGTCGAGATTTCAAGAGACCCAGTACTTC
CASSPSRFQETQYF
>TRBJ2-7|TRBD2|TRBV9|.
TGTGCCAGCAGCCTGGGACTAGCGGGTAGCGAGCAGTACTTC
CASSLGLAGSEQYF
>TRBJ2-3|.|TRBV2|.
TGTGCCAGCAGACCCCGGACAGACGTACACACAGATACGCAGTATTTT
CASRPRTDVHTDTQYF
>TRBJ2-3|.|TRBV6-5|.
TGTGCCAGCAGTTGGGGCAGCACAGATACGCAGTATTTT
CASSWGSTDTQYF
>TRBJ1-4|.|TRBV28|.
TGTGCCAGCAGTTGGGACACCTCAACTAATGAAAAACTGTTTTTT
CASSWDTSTNEKLFF
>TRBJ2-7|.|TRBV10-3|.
TGTGCCATCAGATCCGGGTACGAGCAGTACTTC
CAIRSGYEQYF
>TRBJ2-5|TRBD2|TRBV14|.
TGTGCCAGCAGCCTCGGGGGAGGGGAGACCCAGTACTTC
CASSLGGGETQYF
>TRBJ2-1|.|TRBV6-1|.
TGTGCCAGCAGTCAACTAGATCGCGAGCAGTTCTTC
CASSQLDREQFF
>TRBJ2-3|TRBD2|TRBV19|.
TGTGCCAGTAGTATGATGGGAAAGACTAGCGGGGGCACAGATACGCAGTATTTT
CASSMMGKTSGGTDTQYF
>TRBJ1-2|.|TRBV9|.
TGTGCCAGCAGCGTAGGAAGGGGTTCTCGGGGCTACACCTTC
CASSVGRGSRGYTF
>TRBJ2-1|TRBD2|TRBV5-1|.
TGCGCCAGCAGCCTCCCCCCGGTTGAGCGGGGGGGGGTTCAGTTCTTC
CASSLPPVERGGVQFF
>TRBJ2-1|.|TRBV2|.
TGTGCCAGCACTCCCAGGTCGGGGAATGAGCAGTTCTTC
CASTPRSGNEQFF
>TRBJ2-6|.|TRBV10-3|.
TGTGCCATCAGTGACAGGGTTCCTGGGGCCAACGTCCTGACTTTC
CAISDRVPGANVLTF
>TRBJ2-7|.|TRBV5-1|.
TGCGCCAGCAGCTTGGATCCAGGGATAACCTACGAGCAGTACTTC
CASSLDPGITYEQYF
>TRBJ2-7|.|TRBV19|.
TGTGCCAGCCAAAAGGGTGGAGGGCCCTACGAGCAGTACTTC
CASQKGGGPYEQYF
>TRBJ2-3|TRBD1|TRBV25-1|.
TGTGCCAGACCCGAACAGGGGGGTACGAACACAGATACGCAGTATTTT
CARPEQGGTNTDTQYF
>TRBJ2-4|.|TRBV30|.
TGTGCCTGGAGTGGGAGAGAAATTCAGTACTTC
CAWSGREIQYF
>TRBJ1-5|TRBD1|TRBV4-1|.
TGCGCCAGCAGCCTTAGACAGGGCGATCAGCCCCAGCATTTT
CASSLRQGDQPQHF
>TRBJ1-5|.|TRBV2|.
TGTGCCAGCAGTGTGGCAACAGGGAACAGCAATCAGCCCCAGCATTTT
CASSVATGNSNQPQHF
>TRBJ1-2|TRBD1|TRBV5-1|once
TGCGCCAGCAGAAAGGACAGGAACTATGGCTACACCTTC
CASRKDRNYGYTF
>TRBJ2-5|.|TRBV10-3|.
TGTGCCATCACTGGACAGCCAAACCAAGAGACCCAGTACTTC
CAITGQPNQETQYF
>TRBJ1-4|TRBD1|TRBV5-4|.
TGTGCCAGCAGCTCGACAGGGGGGGGTGAAAAACTGTTTTTT
CASSSTGGGEKLFF
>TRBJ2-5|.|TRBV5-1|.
TGCGCCAGCAGCTTGACAGGGACGTGGGAAGAGACCCAGTACTTC
CASSLTGTWEETQYF
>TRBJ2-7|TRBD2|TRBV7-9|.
TGTGCCAGCAGCCCAGGGTGGACTAGCGGGGGGACACCCTACGAGCAGTACTTC
CASSPGWTSGGTPYEQYF
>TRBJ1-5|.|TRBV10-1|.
TGCGCCAGCATTCTCGGGACACACTATCAGCCCCAGCATTTT
CASILGTHYQPQHF
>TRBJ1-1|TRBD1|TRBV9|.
TGTGCCAGCAGCCCGGGGGGACAGGGTTGGACTGAAGCTTTCTTT
CASSPGGQGWTEAFF
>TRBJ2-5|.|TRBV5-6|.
TGTGCCAGCAGCCTGGGCGCAGCGTCACAAGAGACCCAGTACTTC
CASSLGAASQETQYF
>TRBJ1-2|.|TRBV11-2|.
TGTGCCAGCAGCTTAGATAGTCATGGCTACACCTTC
CASSLDSHGYTF
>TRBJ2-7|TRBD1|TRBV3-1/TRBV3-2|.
TGTGCCAGCAGCCCGTGGACAGGGGAAGCCTACGAGCAGTACTTC
CASSPWTGEAYEQYF